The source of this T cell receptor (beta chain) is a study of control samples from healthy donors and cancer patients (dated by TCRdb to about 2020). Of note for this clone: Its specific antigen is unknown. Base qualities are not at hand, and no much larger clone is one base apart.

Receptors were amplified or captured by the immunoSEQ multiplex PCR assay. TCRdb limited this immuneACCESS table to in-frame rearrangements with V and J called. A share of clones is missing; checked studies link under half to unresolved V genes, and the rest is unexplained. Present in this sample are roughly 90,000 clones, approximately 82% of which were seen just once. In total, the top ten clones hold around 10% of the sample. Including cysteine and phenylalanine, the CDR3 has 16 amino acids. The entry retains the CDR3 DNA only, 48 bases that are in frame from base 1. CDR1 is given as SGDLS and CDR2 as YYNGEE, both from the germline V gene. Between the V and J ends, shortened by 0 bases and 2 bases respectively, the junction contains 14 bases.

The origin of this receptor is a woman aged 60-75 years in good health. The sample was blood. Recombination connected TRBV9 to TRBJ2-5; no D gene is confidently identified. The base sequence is TGTGCCAGCAGCGTAGTAGGTGTGGCAATTCAAGAGACCCAGTACTTC. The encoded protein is CASSVVGVAIQETQYF.